This T cell receptor (beta chain) was profiled in a study of regulatory T cells in long-lasting Graves disease. This clonotype was counted a few times. Its antigen is still unknown. The time point is: newly diagnosed GD, antithyroid drugs for less than 3 months. Following extraction of RNA from PBMCs, that RNA was used to make the TCR library. Patients of an endocrinology department in Xi'an, China, were included. Broader study findings: Persistent disease favored TRBV28, TRBJ1-2 and TRBJ2-5. Persistent patients shared more public clonotypes (roughly 2,800) than new patients (just under 1,000).

For TCR beta, libraries came from iRepertoire HTBI primers and Arm-PCR of CDR3 regions. Via MiXCR, TCRdb re-called the multiplex PCR reads, giving one row per CDR3 protein. Here the sample spans hundreds of thousands of distinct CDR3 sequences, 15% being singletons. There are 15 residues in the CDR3. The germline gives CDR1 SGHTA, CDR2 FQGNSA. V was pared by 3 bases and J by 5 bases, with 14 bases between. Sample: peripheral blood mononuclear cells (PBMCs), taken at new diagnosis, from a patient treated with antithyroid drugs. This receptor was taken from a female donor with Graves disease. This sequence joins TRBV7-2 and TRBJ2-1; a possible D gene is TRBD1 (5 bases). Written as DNA, the CDR3 is TGTGCCAGCAGCTTCAGAACTCCCAGGGACAATGAGCAGTTCTTC. Protein product: CASSFRTPRDNEQFF.